Below are 14 T cell receptor beta chains sequenced from a single sample in a study of T cell responses to AZD1222 COVID-19 vaccine. Clones were read by immunoSEQ multiplex PCR, and TCRdb kept only the in-frame ones, dropping some. The table lists 85,000 or so clones, over 80% of them singletons, with 9.5% to 13% in the top ten. The starting material was peripheral blood, obtained 28 days after the second AZD1222 dose. Receptors were obtained from an adult who received the AZD1222 COVID-19 vaccine.

The CDR3: CARSPRDTPNTGELFF. The CDR3, as DNA: TGTGCCAGAAGCCCACGGGACACCCCGAACACCGGGGAGCTGTTTTTT. The chain recombines TRBV7-5 with TRBJ2-2; TRBD1 is the table's D call, not checked against the DNA. TRBV7-5 is described as a pseudogene. The CDR3 has 16 amino acids.

The rearrangement links TRBV6-2 or TRBV6-3 to TRBJ2-1; TRBD2 matches 10 bases. The CDR3 is 15 amino acids. The junction had 13 bases not matched to a gene; V was cut back by 6 bases and J by 11 bases. Germline assignment: CDR1 MNHEY and CDR2 SVGEGT. The CDR3 region has the DNA TGTGCCAGCAGCCCCTACCCAAGGACTAGCGGAAAGCAGTTCTTC. Protein sequence: CASSPYPRTSGKQFF.

The chain uses TRBV25-1 and TRBJ2-7; maybe TRBD1 (5 bases). This CDR3 has 14 residues. Germline CDR1 MGHDK, CDR2 SYGVNS. Trimming shortened V by 5 bases and J by 3 bases, and 14 bases separated the two germline ends. CDR3 nucleotide sequence: TGTGCCAGCAGTCATCCCGACAGACTCTACGAGCAGTACTTC. Its translation: CASSHPDRLYEQYF.

The chain has TRBV28 and TRBJ1-1; D gene ambiguous. V gave up 5 bases and J gave up 7 bases, with 8 bases separating them. Germline V gives CDR1 MDHEN, CDR2 SYDVKM. CDR3 length equals 11 residues. This CDR3 is CASSRRDEAFF. The CDR3 nucleotides are TGTGCCAGCAGTAGACGGGATGAAGCTTTCTTT.

This rearrangement joins TRBV5-8 to TRBJ1-5; D perhaps matches TRBD1 (5 bases). V lost 4 bases and J 5 bases, leaving 16 bases between the germline ends. The CDR3 sequence is 15 residues long. Germline values: CDR1 SGHTS, CDR2 YDEGEE. The CDR3 protein is CASSRTGRGHQPQHF. The CDR3 DNA follows: TGTGCCAGCAGCCGTACGGGTAGGGGCCATCAGCCCCAGCATTTT.

The rearrangement joins TRBV7-3 to TRBJ1-2, with 11 bases matching TRBD1. The V gene end was trimmed by 6 bases and the J gene end by 8 bases; junction bases not matched to a gene: 14. Per the germline V gene, CDR1 is SGHTA and CDR2 is FQGTGA. The CDR3 length is 16 residues. CDR3 protein: CASRPTYGQGAGGYTF. For the CDR3, the DNA is TGTGCCAGCAGACCAACCTACGGACAGGGGGCTGGAGGCTACACCTTC. The variable domain in full, with the rest retrieved from reference TRBV7-3 and TRBJ1-2, is GAGVSQTPSNKVTEKGKYVELRCDPISGHTALYWYRQSLGQGPEFLIYFQGTGAADDSGLPNDRFFAVRPEGSVSTLKIQRTERGDSAVYLCASRPTYGQGAGGYTFGSGTRLTVV.

This sequence joins TRBV19 and TRBJ1-4; D possibly corresponds to TRBD1 (5 bases). The CDR3 consists of 16 residues. Germline V gene data show CDR1 as LNHDA and CDR2 as SQIVND (reference sequence). Between the trimmed V and J ends, which lost 6 bases and 2 bases, there was a span of 16 bases. CDR3 loop: CASSPIHRSTNEKLFF. CDR3 DNA sequence: TGTGCCAGTAGCCCCATACACAGGAGCACTAATGAAAAACTGTTTTTT.

This chain connects TRBV28 to TRBJ2-7, with 7 bases matching TRBD1. Trimming at V came to 4 bases and at J to 4 bases, leaving 10 bases not matched to a gene. The CDR3 sequence is 15 residues long. Germline V gene data show CDR1 as MDHEN and CDR2 as SYDVKM. CDR3 protein: CASSSSGTALYEQYF. The CDR3 nucleotides read TGTGCCAGCAGTTCATCCGGGACAGCCCTTTACGAGCAGTACTTC.

The V gene is TRBV19, the J gene TRBJ1-5, with TRBD1 matching over 7 bases. Germline loops: CDR1 LNHDA, CDR2 SQIVND (reference sequence). The J segment lost 3 bases and the V segment lost 6 bases, leaving 14 bases of the junction unmatched. CDR3 length: 17 residues. CDR3 in amino acids: CASSLGQLGQDNQPQHF. CDR3 in DNA: TGTGCCAGTAGCCTGGGACAATTAGGACAGGACAATCAGCCCCAGCATTTT.

This sequence joins TRBV30 and TRBJ2-1; 7 nucleotides line up with TRBD2. Per the germline V gene, CDR1 is GTSNPN and CDR2 is SVGIG (reference sequence). V trimming: 4 bases; J trimming: 0 bases; junction bases outside the gene matches: 9. The CDR3 sequence is 16 residues long. CDR3 coding DNA: TGTGCCTGGATGGGGTGGGGGGGAAGCTCCTACAATGAGCAGTTCTTC. It yields the protein CAWMGWGGSSYNEQFF.

This clone was counted only a few times. The chain is built from TRBV7-8 and TRBJ1-1; no definite D call. Germline V lookup: CDR1 SGHVS, CDR2 FQNEAQ. V lost 5 bases and J lost 3, with 7 bases in between. The CDR3 sequence is 12 residues long. The CDR3 DNA sequence: TGTGCCAGCAGCCGTGGACACACTGAAGCTTTCTTT. Its translation is CASSRGHTEAFF.

The gene calls are TRBV28 and TRBJ1-4; D remains unclear. The CDR3 spans 15 residues. Germline CDR1 MDHEN, CDR2 SYDVKM. V lost 3 bases and J 5 bases, leaving 13 bases between the germline ends. The CDR3 DNA reads TGTGCCAGCAGTTTTCCTGCATCATTAAATGAAAAACTGTTTTTT. Its translation: CASSFPASLNEKLFF.

V and J are TRBV4-2 and TRBJ2-3, with a tentative D call TRBD2 (6 bases). The germline gives CDR1 LGHNA, CDR2 YNFKEQ. This CDR3 comprises 16 residues. Trimming stripped 3 bases from V and 2 bases from J, with 15 bases between. This CDR3 is CASSQKVAAATDTQYF. CDR3 coding DNA: TGTGCCAGCAGCCAGAAGGTAGCGGCCGCCACAGATACGCAGTATTTT.

This clone was recorded only once. For the CDR3, the DNA is TGTGCCAGCTCACCACCTTCCTCGGGGGGATATGGCTACACCTTC. Residues: CASSPPSSGGYGYTF. V gene TRBV18 combines with J gene TRBJ1-2, with D possibly matching TRBD1 (5 bases). The length of the CDR3 is 15 residues. The germline gives CDR1 KGHSH, CDR2 LQKENI. V was trimmed by 0 bases and J by 5 bases, leaving 13 bases between them.